Listed below are T cell receptor beta chains from one sample, sequenced in a study of shared clonotypes between healthy human individuals. Libraries were prepared by immunoSEQ multiplex PCR; TCRdb keeps only in-frame clonotypes and omits some of them. In the table there are some 2.1 million clones, just under 95% of which are singletons. Input material: naive CD8+ T cells from PBMCs. The receptors were gathered from a young man in good health. Some clones in this sample may be carry-over from other donors' samples. CDR3s include the opening cysteine and the closing phenylalanine or tryptophan. A D gene is named only where the DNA matches it firmly. The listing skips clone size in some rows; elsewhere it reads once, few, many or a size class.

j_call	d_call	v_call	clone_size	cdr3_nt	cdr3_aa
TRBJ2-2	NA	TRBV27	NA	TGTGCCAGCAGTTTATCTGGCGGGGAGCTGTTTTTT	CASSLSGGELFF
TRBJ2-1	NA	TRBV11-2	once	TGTGCCAGCAGCTTAGATTTCCCTCTCTCCTACAATGAGCAGTTCTTC	CASSLDFPLSYNEQFF
TRBJ2-5	NA	TRBV28	NA	TGTGCCAGCAGCCCGAGACGCTGGGAGACCCAGTACTTC	CASSPRRWETQYF
TRBJ1-1	NA	TRBV15	NA	TGTGCCACCAGCGCTCGGGGGGACACTGAAGCTTTCTTT	CATSARGDTEAFF
TRBJ1-1	NA	TRBV28	NA	TGTGCCAGCAGTTTATCCAGGGAGGGAGCCACTGAAGCTTTCTTT	CASSLSREGATEAFF
TRBJ1-1	NA	TRBV28	NA	TGTGCCAGCAGTTTATGGGGGGCCGGGGTGAACACTGAAGCTTTCTTT	CASSLWGAGVNTEAFF
TRBJ2-2	TRBD2	TRBV2	few	TGTGCCAGCAGTGAAAAGACTAGCACGAACACCGGGGAGCTGTTTTTT	CASSEKTSTNTGELFF
TRBJ2-6	TRBD1	TRBV7-9	NA	TGTGCCAGCAGCCCCCCGGGACAGTCCCGCTCTGGGGCCAACGTCCTGACTTTC	CASSPPGQSRSGANVLTF
TRBJ1-3	TRBD1	TRBV7-9	NA	TGTGCCAGCAGCGGGTCGGACAGGGGACTCTTCTCTGGAAACACCATATATTTT	CASSGSDRGLFSGNTIYF
TRBJ2-2	NA	TRBV19	NA	TGTGCCAGTAGTGGTAGGTCCCAACCCGGGGAGCTGTTTTTT	CASSGRSQPGELFF
TRBJ1-2	NA	TRBV4-1	NA	TGCGCCAGCAGCCAAAGCCATCCCTCGCGGGGCTACACCTTC	CASSQSHPSRGYTF
TRBJ2-7	TRBD1	TRBV7-8	NA	TGTGCCAGCAGCCTATCAGGGGGCGTAATCCACGAGCAGTACTTC	CASSLSGGVIHEQYF
TRBJ2-3	NA	TRBV6-5	NA	TGTGCCAGCAGTTACTCGTATGAGGGACCCACAGATACGCAGTATTTT	CASSYSYEGPTDTQYF
TRBJ2-2	TRBD1	TRBV25-1	NA	TGTGCCAGCAGAAGACAGGGTTACACCGGGGAGCTGTTTTTT	CASRRQGYTGELFF
TRBJ1-3	NA	TRBV4-1	NA	TGCGCCAGCAGCCAAGAGGTAACCGGCATCGGCTCTGGAAACACCATATATTTT	CASSQEVTGIGSGNTIYF
TRBJ2-7	NA	TRBV7-9	once	TGTGCCAGCAGCTTAGGTGAAGGGAGCCTCTTCTACGAGCAGTACTTC	CASSLGEGSLFYEQYF
TRBJ2-7	NA	TRBV27	once	TGTGCCAGCGCCGTCGGGGGTAGGTACGAGCAGTACTTC	CASAVGGRYEQYF
TRBJ2-5	TRBD2	TRBV5-4	NA	TGTGCCACAATCGGACTAGCGGGAGGTTTAGAGACCCAGTACTTC	CATIGLAGGLETQYF
TRBJ1-1	NA	TRBV29-1	NA	TGCAGCGTTGACCGTCCCAGGGCGGGTAACACTGAAGCTTTCTTT	CSVDRPRAGNTEAFF
TRBJ1-5	NA	TRBV28	NA	TGTGCCAGCAGTCTTACAGGGAATTGGGGCAATCAGCCCCAGCATTTT	CASSLTGNWGNQPQHF
TRBJ2-7	TRBD2	TRBV7-2	NA	TGTGCCAGCAGCCTAACCCGGGAGCGGGGGACTTACGAGCAGTACTTC	CASSLTRERGTYEQYF
TRBJ2-3	TRBD1	TRBV7-9	NA	TGTGCCAGCAGCTTTTCCCCCAGGGGGCTGAGGACAGATACGCAGTATTTT	CASSFSPRGLRTDTQYF
TRBJ2-5	NA	TRBV6-1	once	TGTGCCAGTCTCCGCATCGGCAGCTTGAAAGAGACCCAGTACTTC	CASLRIGSLKETQYF
TRBJ1-1	NA	TRBV4-1	few	TGCGCCAGCAGTGAGGACCATCAGAGTACTGAAGCTTTCTTT	CASSEDHQSTEAFF
TRBJ2-5	TRBD1	TRBV7-2	NA	TGTGCCAGCAGCCCCGGTCGGACAGGCGCCCAGTACTTC	CASSPGRTGAQYF
TRBJ2-7	TRBD2	TRBV4-1	NA	TGCGCCAGCAGCCAAAATGACGCGGGACTAGCGGGAGTCCCCTACGAGCAGTACTTC	CASSQNDAGLAGVPYEQYF
TRBJ2-2	NA	TRBV13	NA	TGTGCCAGCACCCACCCTGAACCGAACACCGGGGAGCTGTTTTTT	CASTHPEPNTGELFF
TRBJ2-7	TRBD1	TRBV11-2	NA	TGTGCCACCAATGACAGGGTGTCATTCTACGAGCAGTACTTC	CATNDRVSFYEQYF
TRBJ1-3	NA	TRBV28	NA	TGTGCCAGCAGTTTATGGGTCGGATTAGCTGGAAACACCATATATTTT	CASSLWVGLAGNTIYF
TRBJ1-1	NA	TRBV5-1	once	TGCGCCAGCAGCTTGTGGAGTATGAATACTGAAGCTTTCTTT	CASSLWSMNTEAFF
TRBJ2-7	NA	TRBV11-2	NA	TGTGCCAGCAGCTTAGCACGGGTTGAGCAGTACTTC	CASSLARVEQYF
TRBJ2-7	NA	TRBV27	NA	TGTGCCAGCAGTCTCAGCGGAGAGGGTTTCATCTACGAGCAGTACTTC	CASSLSGEGFIYEQYF
TRBJ2-1	NA	TRBV27	NA	TGTGCCAGCGGTTGGGTAGGAGTTGGTAATGAGCAGTTCTTC	CASGWVGVGNEQFF
TRBJ2-2	NA	TRBV7-9	NA	TGTGCCAGCAGCTTTCTCGGAGCAAACACCGGGGAGCTGTTTTTT	CASSFLGANTGELFF
TRBJ2-4	NA	TRBV5-7	NA	TGTGCCAGCAGCTTGCGAGGCAGGAAGATAGCCAAAAACATTCAGTACTTC	CASSLRGRKIAKNIQYF
TRBJ2-7	TRBD1	TRBV29-1	NA	TGCAGCGGTAAGACAGGGAGCTCCTACGAGCAGTACTTC	CSGKTGSSYEQYF
TRBJ1-5	NA	TRBV4-1	NA	TGCGCCAGCAGCCAAGAAAGGAGGAGGGATCAGCCCCAGCATTTT	CASSQERRRDQPQHF
TRBJ2-7	NA	TRBV4-1	NA	TGCGCCAGCAGCCAAGGTGCTGGAGGGTCTTCTTACCCTCCTCCCGAGCAGTACTTC	CASSQGAGGSSYPPPEQYF
TRBJ2-1	NA	TRBV5-1	NA	TGCGCCAGCAGCTTCCCTCTTGACAATGAGCAGTTCTTC	CASSFPLDNEQFF
TRBJ2-1	NA	TRBV9	NA	TGTGCCAGCAGCGTAGCAAATGAGCAGTTCTTC	CASSVANEQFF
TRBJ2-1	NA	TRBV27	NA	TGTGCCAGCAGTCCGGGACCTACCCTCTACAATGAGCAGTTCTTC	CASSPGPTLYNEQFF